The next 15 T cell receptor beta chains were all read from a single sample in a study of T-cell memory formation after mild COVID-19 (dated by TCRdb to 2020 to 2023). The library relied on 5' RACE. The data were produced on an Illumina NovaSeq 6000. TCRdb took the public reads, trimmed them with fastp at Q25, ran MiXCR for clone calling and kept in-frame beta chains. Rows with a matching CDR3 protein are joined into one entry that keeps the most common DNA and genes. In this sample the table shows under 450,000 distinct CDR3 sequences, 20% to 25% of which occur a single time. The ten top clones hold 21% of the sample. Sequences were obtained from PBMCs or a T cell subset sorted from them (not recorded which). The receptors here all came from a man between 18 and 35 years old who had mild COVID-19 (a few samples of this study predate the infection). The sample titles of this study are shuffled in the database, so cell type and time point are left out; the donor was told from shared clones.

The chain employs TRBV10-3 and TRBJ2-7, with 10 bases identical to TRBD2. The CDR3 is 16 residues long. With V trimmed by 7 bases and J by 2 bases, 11 bases remained unmatched. From germline, CDR1 is ENHRY and CDR2 SYGVKD. The CDR3 coding sequence is TGTGCCATCATGGAGCCGGGACTAGCGAACCCCTACGAGCAGTACTTC. This encodes CAIMEPGLANPYEQYF.

This chain connects TRBV7-9 to TRBJ2-3; no reliable D call. Between the trimmed V and J ends, which lost 3 bases and 0 bases, there was a span of 7 bases. The CDR3 loop spans 14 amino acids. The germline V gene encodes CDR1 SEHNR and CDR2 FQNEAQ (reference sequence). This CDR3 reads CASSLGKSTDTQYF. CDR3 DNA: TGTGCCAGCAGCTTGGGCAAGAGCACAGATACGCAGTATTTT.

This clonotype was counted many times. V is TRBV6-4 and J is TRBJ2-1; maybe TRBD1 (5 bases). With 3 bases removed from V and 2 bases from J, the gap between germline ends came to 5 bases. The germline V gene has CDR1 MRHNA and CDR2 SNTAGT. CDR3 length: 13 residues. In DNA form, the CDR3 reads TGTGCCAGCAGTGAGGACACCTACAATGAGCAGTTCTTC. Encoded protein: CASSEDTYNEQFF.

The V call is TRBV27, the J call TRBJ2-5; a weak D match, TRBD2 (6 bases). The CDR3 has 15 residues. The V end was cut by 3 bases, the J end by 5 bases, with 16 bases between. CDR1 is MNHEY and CDR2 is SMNVEV in the germline V gene (reference sequence). This CDR3 is CASSFLSGGIETQYF. The DNA of the CDR3 is TGTGCCAGCAGTTTCCTTAGCGGTGGCATCGAGACCCAGTACTTC.

The V gene is TRBV7-2, the J gene TRBJ1-1; a possible D gene is TRBD1 (5 bases). The germline gives CDR1 SGHTA, CDR2 FQGNSA. The CDR3 length is 13 residues. V shed 5 bases and J shed 5 bases, with 12 bases lying between them. The CDR3 nucleotides read TGTGCCAGCAGCAATTGGGGGGGGACTGAAGCTTTCTTT. Residues: CASSNWGGTEAFF.

The V and J genes are TRBV4-2 and TRBJ2-7, with D perhaps being TRBD1 or TRBD2 (7 bases each). In germline, CDR1 is LGHNA, CDR2 YNFKEQ. CDR3 size: 15 residues. The V end was cut by 1 base, the J end by 4 bases, with 14 bases between. The CDR3 DNA is TGTGCCAGCAGCCAAGTTCCAGGGGGAGGGTACGAGCAGTACTTC. It yields the protein CASSQVPGGGYEQYF.

This clonotype was counted only a few times. CDR3 region: CAISNTAGGETQYF. The DNA for the CDR3 is TGTGCCATCAGTAACACCGCGGGGGGAGAGACCCAGTACTTC. This chain joins TRBV10-3 and TRBJ2-5; 8 bases align to TRBD2. The V segment lost 5 bases and the J segment 4 bases; nucleotides outside the gene matches: 6. CDR3 size: 14 residues. CDR1 is ENHRY, CDR2 SYGVKD, per germline.

This chain connects TRBV19 to TRBJ1-2; D not certain. Trimming cost V 5 bases and J 6 bases, with 13 bases left between them. This CDR3 comprises 13 residues. Germline CDR1 LNHDA, CDR2 SQIVND (reference sequence). CDR3 sequence reads: CASSAGSGHGYTF. CDR3 nucleotides: TGTGCCAGTAGTGCTGGGTCGGGTCATGGCTACACCTTC.

This clonotype has a handful of counts. The chain combines TRBV24-1 with TRBJ2-1, with D tentatively TRBD1 or TRBD2 (5 bases each). This CDR3 region has 14 residues. The V gene lost 5 bases and the J gene lost 6 bases, with 13 bases spanning the gap. Germline CDR1 KGHDR, CDR2 SFDVKD. Here the CDR3 reads CATSGGFTGNEQFF. The CDR3 DNA reads as TGTGCCACCAGTGGGGGGTTCACCGGCAATGAGCAGTTCTTC.

Many counts were recorded for this clonotype. The V gene is TRBV12-3 or TRBV12-4, the J gene TRBJ2-2; tentatively, D is TRBD1 (5 bases). There are 12 residues in the CDR3. V shed 7 bases and J shed 6 bases, with 9 bases lying between them. For the CDR3, the DNA is TGTGCCAGCAAAAAAGGGGCCGGGGAGCTGTTTTTT. It specifies CASKKGAGELFF.

The gene calls are TRBV6-2 or TRBV6-3 and TRBJ1-6; D is undetermined. V lost 6 bases and J 10 bases, leaving 13 bases between the germline ends. The CDR3 contains 13 residues. Germline CDR1 reads MNHEY; CDR2 reads SVGEGT. CDR3 nucleotides: TGTGCCAGCAGCCGAAATATAAACTCACCCCTCCACTTT. It translates to CASSRNINSPLHF.

The chain couples TRBV6-5 to TRBJ2-7; D may be TRBD1 (5 bases). This CDR3 has 12 residues. Germline assignment: CDR1 MNHEY and CDR2 SVGAGI. Trimming took 8 bases from V and 0 from J, leaving 8 bases between them. CDR3 in amino acids: CASRDSSYEQYF. The CDR3 region has the DNA TGTGCCAGCCGTGACAGCTCCTACGAGCAGTACTTC.

This clonotype was detected only a few times. V gene TRBV6-6 combines with J gene TRBJ2-7; D not certain. The CDR3 has 16 amino acids. The germline CDR1 and CDR2 sequences are MNHNY and SVGAGI (reference sequence). Trimming removed 6 bases from V and 1 base from J, with 19 bases in between. CDR3 sequence: CASSPGVGFWSYEQYV. DNA for the CDR3: TGTGCCAGCAGCCCGGGTGTGGGATTCTGGTCCTACGAGCAGTACGTC.

A few counts support this clonotype. V is TRBV10-3 and J is TRBJ1-5, with D unclear. Trimming stripped 6 bases from V and 3 bases from J, with 12 bases between. This CDR3 is built from 14 residues. CDR1 is ENHRY, CDR2 SYGVKD, per germline. The CDR3 sequence is CAIRMDGFNQPQHF. The CDR3 DNA reads as TGTGCCATCAGGATGGACGGTTTCAATCAGCCCCAGCATTTT.

The chain couples TRBV7-9 to TRBJ2-1; 10 bases are a match to TRBD2. V was clipped by 4 bases and J by 7 bases; unmatched bases: 7. The CDR3 sequence is 15 residues long. In germline, CDR1 is SEHNR, CDR2 FQNEAQ (reference sequence). CDR3 nucleotides: TGTGCCAGCAGCTCTAGCGGGGGTGCCTGGAATGAGCAGTTCTTC. Protein: CASSSSGGAWNEQFF. Combining the CDR3 with reference TRBV7-9 and TRBJ2-1 gives the whole variable domain DTGVSQNPRHKITKRGQNVTFRCDPISEHNRLYWYRQTLGQGPEFLTYFQNEAQLEKSRLLSDRFSAERPKGSFSTLEIQRTEQGDSAMYLCASSSSGGAWNEQFFGPGTRLTVL.